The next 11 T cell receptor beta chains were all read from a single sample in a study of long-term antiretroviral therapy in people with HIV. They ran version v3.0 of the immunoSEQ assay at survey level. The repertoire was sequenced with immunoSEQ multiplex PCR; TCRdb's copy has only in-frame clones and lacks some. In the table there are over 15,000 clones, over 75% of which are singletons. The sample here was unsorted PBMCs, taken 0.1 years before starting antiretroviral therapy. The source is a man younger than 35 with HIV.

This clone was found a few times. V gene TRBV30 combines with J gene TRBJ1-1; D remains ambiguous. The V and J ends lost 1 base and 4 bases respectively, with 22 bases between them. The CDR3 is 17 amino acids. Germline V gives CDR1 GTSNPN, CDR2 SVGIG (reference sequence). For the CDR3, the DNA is TGTGCCTGGAGTGGGTGGGAGCCTGACTTTTCTTTCACTGAAGCTTTCTTT. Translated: CAWSGWEPDFSFTEAFF.

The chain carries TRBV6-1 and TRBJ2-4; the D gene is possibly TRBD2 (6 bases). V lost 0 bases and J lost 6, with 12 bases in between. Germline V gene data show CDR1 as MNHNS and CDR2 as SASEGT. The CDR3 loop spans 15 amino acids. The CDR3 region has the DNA TGTGCCAGCAGTGAAGCGCAAGGAGGGCGAAACATTCAGTACTTC. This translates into CASSEAQGGRNIQYF.

CDR3 DNA: TGTGCCAGCAGGCCCTCCGGCCCCCTAAATGAAAAACTGTTTTTT. As protein: CASRPSGPLNEKLFF. The J gene is TRBJ1-4, the V gene TRBV28; D is undetermined. CDR3 length: 15 amino acids. Germline values: CDR1 MDHEN, CDR2 SYDVKM. With 6 bases removed from V and 5 bases from J, the gap between germline ends came to 16 bases.

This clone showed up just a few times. CDR3 coding DNA: TGTGCCAGCAGGGCAGGGTATGCCCCTGAAGCTTTCTTT. This translates into CASRAGYAPEAFF. J is TRBJ1-1 and V is TRBV6-1; perhaps TRBD1 as D (5 bases). The CDR3 covers 13 residues. Germline lookup yields CDR1 MNHNS and CDR2 SASEGT. Trimming shortened V by 6 bases and J by 6 bases, and 14 bases separated the two germline ends.

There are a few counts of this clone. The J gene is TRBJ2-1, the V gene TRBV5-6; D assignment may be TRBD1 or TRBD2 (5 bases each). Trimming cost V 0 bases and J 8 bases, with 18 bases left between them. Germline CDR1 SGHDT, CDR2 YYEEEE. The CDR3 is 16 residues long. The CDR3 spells CASSLAARESSDEQFF. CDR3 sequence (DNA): TGTGCCAGCAGCTTGGCGGCCAGGGAGTCATCGGATGAGCAGTTCTTC.

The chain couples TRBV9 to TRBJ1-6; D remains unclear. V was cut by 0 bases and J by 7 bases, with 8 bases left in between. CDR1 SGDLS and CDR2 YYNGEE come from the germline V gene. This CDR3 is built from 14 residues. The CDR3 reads CASSVVGVNSPLHF. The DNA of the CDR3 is TGTGCCAGCAGCGTAGTTGGGGTAAATTCACCCCTCCACTTT. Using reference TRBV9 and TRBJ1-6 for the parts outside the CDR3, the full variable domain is DSGVTQTPKHLITATGQRVTLRCSPRSGDLSVYWYQQSLDQGLQFLIQYYNGEERAKGNILERFSAQQFPDLHSELNLSSLELGDSALYFCASSVVGVNSPLHFGNGTRLTVT.

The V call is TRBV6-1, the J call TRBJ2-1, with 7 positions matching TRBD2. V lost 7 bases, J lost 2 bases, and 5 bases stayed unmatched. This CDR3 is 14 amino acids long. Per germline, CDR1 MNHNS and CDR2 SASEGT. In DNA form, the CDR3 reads TGTGCCAGCACATGGGGGGGTACCTACAATGAGCAGTTCTTC. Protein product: CASTWGGTYNEQFF.

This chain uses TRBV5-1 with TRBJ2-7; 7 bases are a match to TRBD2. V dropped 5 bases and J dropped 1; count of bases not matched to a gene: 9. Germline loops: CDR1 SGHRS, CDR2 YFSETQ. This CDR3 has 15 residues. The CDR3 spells CASSLLVAGSYEQYF. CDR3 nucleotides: TGCGCCAGCAGTCTCCTTGTAGCGGGTTCCTACGAGCAGTACTTC.

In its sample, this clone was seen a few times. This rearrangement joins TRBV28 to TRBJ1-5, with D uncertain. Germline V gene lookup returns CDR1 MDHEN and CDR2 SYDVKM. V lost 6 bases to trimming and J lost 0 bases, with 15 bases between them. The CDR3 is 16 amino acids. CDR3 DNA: TGTGCCAGCAGGCCGTACATATTTTCTAGCAATCAGCCCCAGCATTTT. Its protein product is CASRPYIFSSNQPQHF.

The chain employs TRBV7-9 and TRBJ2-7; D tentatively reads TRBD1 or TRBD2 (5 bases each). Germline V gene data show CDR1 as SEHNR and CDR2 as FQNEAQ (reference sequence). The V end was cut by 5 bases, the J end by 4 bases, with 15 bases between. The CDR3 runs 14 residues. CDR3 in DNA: TGTGCCAGCAGCGGCCCCCGGGGACCGTACGAGCAGTACTTC. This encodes CASSGPRGPYEQYF.

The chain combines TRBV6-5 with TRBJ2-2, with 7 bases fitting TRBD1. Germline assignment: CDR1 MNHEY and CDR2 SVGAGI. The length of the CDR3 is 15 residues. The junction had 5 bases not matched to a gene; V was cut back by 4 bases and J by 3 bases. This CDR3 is CASSSWQGDTGELFF. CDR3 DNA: TGTGCCAGCAGTTCTTGGCAGGGGGACACCGGGGAGCTGTTTTTT.